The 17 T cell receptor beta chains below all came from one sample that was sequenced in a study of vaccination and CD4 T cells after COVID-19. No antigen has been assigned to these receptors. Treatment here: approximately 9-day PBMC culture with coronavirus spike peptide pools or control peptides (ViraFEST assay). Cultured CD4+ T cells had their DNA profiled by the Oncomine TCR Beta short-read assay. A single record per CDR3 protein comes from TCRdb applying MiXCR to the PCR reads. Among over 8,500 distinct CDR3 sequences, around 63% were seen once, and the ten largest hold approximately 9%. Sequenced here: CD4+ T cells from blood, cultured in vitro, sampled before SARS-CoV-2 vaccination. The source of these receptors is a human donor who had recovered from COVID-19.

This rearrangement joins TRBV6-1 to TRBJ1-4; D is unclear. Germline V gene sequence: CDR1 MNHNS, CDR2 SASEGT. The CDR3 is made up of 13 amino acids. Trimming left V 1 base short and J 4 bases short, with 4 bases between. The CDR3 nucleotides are TGTGCCAGCAGTGAAGACTTTAATGAAAAACTGTTTTTT. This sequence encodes CASSEDFNEKLFF.

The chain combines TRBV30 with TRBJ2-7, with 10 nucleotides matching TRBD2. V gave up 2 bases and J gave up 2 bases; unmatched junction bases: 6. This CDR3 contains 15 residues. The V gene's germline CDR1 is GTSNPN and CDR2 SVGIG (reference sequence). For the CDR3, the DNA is TGTGCCTGGAGTTTGCGAGCGGGAGGGACCTACGAGCAGTACTTC. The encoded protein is CAWSLRAGGTYEQYF. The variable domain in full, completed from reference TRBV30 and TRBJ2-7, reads SQTIHQWPATLVQPVGSPLSLECTVEGTSNPNLYWYRQAAGRGLQLLFYSVGIGQISSEVPQNLSASRPQDRQFILSSKKLLLSDSGFYLCAWSLRAGGTYEQYFGPGTRLTVT.

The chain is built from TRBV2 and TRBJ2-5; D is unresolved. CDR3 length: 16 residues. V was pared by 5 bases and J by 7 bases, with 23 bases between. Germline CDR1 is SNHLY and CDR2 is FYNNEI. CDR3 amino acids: CASSIPKGLNQVTQYF. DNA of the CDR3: TGTGCCAGCAGTATCCCTAAGGGTCTGAACCAGGTGACCCAGTACTTC. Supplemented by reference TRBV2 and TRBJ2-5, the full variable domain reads EPEVTQTPSHQVTQMGQEVILRCVPISNHLYFYWYRQILGQKVEFLVSFYNNEISEKSEIFDDQFSVERPDGSNFTLKIRSTKLEDSAMYFCASSIPKGLNQVTQYFGPGTRLLVL.

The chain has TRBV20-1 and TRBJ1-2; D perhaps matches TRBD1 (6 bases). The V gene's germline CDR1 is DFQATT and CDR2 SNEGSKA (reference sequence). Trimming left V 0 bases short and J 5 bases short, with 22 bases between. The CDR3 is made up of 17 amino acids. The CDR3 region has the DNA TGCAGTGCTAGAGATTGGGAGACAGGCTTCGTCGGTTATGGCTACACCTTC. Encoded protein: CSARDWETGFVGYGYTF.

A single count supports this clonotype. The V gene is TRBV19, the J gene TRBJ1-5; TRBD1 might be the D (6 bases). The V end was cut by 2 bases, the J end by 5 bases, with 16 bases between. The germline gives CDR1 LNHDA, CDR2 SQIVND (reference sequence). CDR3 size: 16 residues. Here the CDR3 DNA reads TGTGCCAGTAGTATAAAGCAGGGTAGGGGGGATCAGCCCCAGCATTTT. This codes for CASSIKQGRGDQPQHF.

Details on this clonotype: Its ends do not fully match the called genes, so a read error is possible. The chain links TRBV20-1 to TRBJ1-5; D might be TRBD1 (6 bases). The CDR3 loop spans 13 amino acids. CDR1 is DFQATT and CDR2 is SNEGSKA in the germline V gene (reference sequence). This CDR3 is CSAQQGTDQPQRF. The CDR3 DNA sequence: TGCAGTGCTCAACAGGGAACCGATCAGCCCCAGCGTTTT.

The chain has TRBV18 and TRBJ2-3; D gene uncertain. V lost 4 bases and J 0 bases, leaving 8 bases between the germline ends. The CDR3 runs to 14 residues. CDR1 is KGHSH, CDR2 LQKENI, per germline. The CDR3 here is CASSRSGSTDTQYF. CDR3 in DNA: TGTGCCAGCTCACGTTCCGGGAGCACAGATACGCAGTATTTT. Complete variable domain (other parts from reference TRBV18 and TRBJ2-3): NAGVMQNPRHLVRRRGQEARLRCSPMKGHSHVYWYRQLPEEGLKFMVYLQKENIIDESGMPKERFSAEFPKEGPSILRIQQVVRGDSAAYFCASSRSGSTDTQYFGPGTRLTVL.

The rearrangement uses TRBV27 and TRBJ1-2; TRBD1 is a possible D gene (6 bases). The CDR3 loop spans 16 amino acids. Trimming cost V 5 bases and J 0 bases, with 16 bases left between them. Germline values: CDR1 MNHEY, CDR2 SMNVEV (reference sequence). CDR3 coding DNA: TGTGCCAGCAGTCCGTCGACAGGCCGAGCTAACTATGGCTACACCTTC. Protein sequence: CASSPSTGRANYGYTF.

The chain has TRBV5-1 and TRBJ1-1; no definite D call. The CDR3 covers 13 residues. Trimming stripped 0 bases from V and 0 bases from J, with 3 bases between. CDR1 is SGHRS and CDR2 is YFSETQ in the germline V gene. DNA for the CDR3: TGCGCCAGCAGCTTGGCCCTGAACACTGAAGCTTTCTTT. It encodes CASSLALNTEAFF.

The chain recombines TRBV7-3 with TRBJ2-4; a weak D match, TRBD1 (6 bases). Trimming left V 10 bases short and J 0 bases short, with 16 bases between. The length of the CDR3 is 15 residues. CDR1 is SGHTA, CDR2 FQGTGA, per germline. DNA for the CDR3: TGTGCCACCCATCGCAAACAGGGAGCCAAAAACATTCAGTACTTC. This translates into CATHRKQGAKNIQYF.

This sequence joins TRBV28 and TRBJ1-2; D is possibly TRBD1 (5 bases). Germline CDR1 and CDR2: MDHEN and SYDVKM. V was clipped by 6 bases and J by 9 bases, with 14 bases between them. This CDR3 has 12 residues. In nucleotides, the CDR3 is TGTGCCAGCAGGGGCTTCGGGGCGCGCTACACCTTC. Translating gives CASRGFGARYTF.

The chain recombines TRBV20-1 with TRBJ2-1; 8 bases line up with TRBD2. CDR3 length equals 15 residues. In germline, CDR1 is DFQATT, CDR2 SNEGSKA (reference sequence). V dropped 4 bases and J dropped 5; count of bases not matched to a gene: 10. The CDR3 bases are TGCAGTGCTACCAGACCCGGGAGGGCCAACAATGAGCAGTTCTTC. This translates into CSATRPGRANNEQFF.

For the CDR3, the DNA is TGTGCCAGCATTCTACAGGGAGATCAATCACCCCTCCACTTT. As protein: CASILQGDQSPLHF. This rearrangement joins TRBV2 to TRBJ1-6, with D perhaps matching TRBD1 (6 bases). Germline V gene sequence: CDR1 SNHLY, CDR2 FYNNEI. CDR3 length equals 14 residues. The V end lost 7 bases, the J end lost 10 bases, and 17 bases lay between the germline ends.

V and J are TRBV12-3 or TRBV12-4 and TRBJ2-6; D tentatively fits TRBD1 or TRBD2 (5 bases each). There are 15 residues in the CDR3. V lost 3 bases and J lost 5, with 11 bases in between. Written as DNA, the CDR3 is TGTGCCAGCAGTTTCGGAGCGGACAGGGCCAACGTCCTGACTTTC. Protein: CASSFGADRANVLTF.

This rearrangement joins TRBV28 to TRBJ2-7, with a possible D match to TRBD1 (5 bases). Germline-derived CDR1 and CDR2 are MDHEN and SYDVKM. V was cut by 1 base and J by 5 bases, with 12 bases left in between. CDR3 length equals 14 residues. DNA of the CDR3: TGTGCCAGCAGTTTATCAGGGTACAACGACGAGCAGTACTTC. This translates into CASSLSGYNDEQYF.

The CDR3 nucleotides read TGCGCCAGCAGTCATCAGGGGTTAGACGAAAAACTGTTTTTT. As protein: CASSHQGLDEKLFF. The chain employs TRBV5-1 and TRBJ1-4; possibly TRBD1 for D (6 bases). CDR3 length: 14 residues. Germline V gives CDR1 SGHRS, CDR2 YFSETQ. Trimming took 5 bases from V and 8 from J, leaving 16 bases between them.

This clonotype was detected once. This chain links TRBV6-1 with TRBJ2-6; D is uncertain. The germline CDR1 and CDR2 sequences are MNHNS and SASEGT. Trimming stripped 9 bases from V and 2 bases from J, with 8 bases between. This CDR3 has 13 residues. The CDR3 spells CASQPPGANVLTF. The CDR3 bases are TGTGCCAGTCAACCACCTGGGGCCAACGTCCTGACTTTC.